This entry lists 3 T cell receptor beta chains sequenced from one sample in a study of cytomegalovirus exposure and HLA in healthy donors. In the PCR, 60 Vbeta and 13 Jbeta primers were used. Sequencing used immunoSEQ multiplex PCR; TCRdb keeps in-frame clones, though not all of them. This sample's table reports approximately 130,000 clones. The sample taken for sequencing was PBMCs. The source is a woman aged 55-69 years in good health and CMV-seronegative.

The rearrangement links TRBV5-1 to TRBJ1-2; tentatively, D is TRBD1 (5 bases). The CDR3 totals 17 residues. CDR1 and CDR2 (germline): SGHRS, YFSETQ. V was cut by 4 bases and J by 2 bases, with 21 bases left in between. The CDR3 sequence: CASSQSTPGRTNYGYTF. CDR3 sequence (DNA): TGCGCCAGCAGCCAATCCACTCCGGGCAGGACAAACTATGGCTACACCTTC.

The CDR3 loop reads CASSPEGAYSNQPQHF. For the CDR3, the DNA is TGTGCCAGCAGCCCCGAGGGGGCTTATAGCAATCAGCCCCAGCATTTT. This chain links TRBV7-8 with TRBJ1-5; 7 bases match TRBD1. V lost 5 bases and J lost 0; bases outside the gene matches: 7. The CDR3 totals 16 residues. From germline, CDR1 is SGHVS and CDR2 FQNEAQ.

The chain links TRBV7-6 to TRBJ2-5; the D gene is possibly TRBD2 (5 bases). CDR1 and CDR2 from the germline V gene are SGHVS and FNYEAQ. Trimming removed 5 bases at V and 2 bases at J, with 12 bases between. The CDR3 contains 14 residues. The CDR3 spells CASSRPRGQETQYF. CDR3 in DNA: TGTGCCAGCAGCCGCCCCCGGGGACAAGAGACCCAGTACTTC. Full variable domain (outside the CDR3, taken from reference TRBV7-6 and TRBJ2-5): GAGVSQSPRYKVTKRGQDVALRCDPISGHVSLYWYRQALGQGPEFLTYFNYEAQQDKSGLPNDRFSAERPEGSISTLTIQRTEQRDSAMYRCASSRPRGQETQYFGPGTRLLVL.